This paragraph covers one T cell receptor (beta chain) sequence. Its antigen is unidentified. This sample's treatment: oral pan-JAK inhibitor, 5-10 mg twice daily. PBMCs served as the source from which CD4+ and CD8+ T cells were sorted. RNA extraction was followed by reverse transcription into cDNA, which acted as the sequencing template. Generated by immunoSEQ multiplex PCR, the TCRdb table keeps only in-frame clones and is missing some. The sample shows 110,000 or so clones, less than 70% of them seen only once. This specimen belongs to a study of CD8+ T cells in alopecia areata. Study observations and caveats: Mice showed clearer TCR sharing than patients did, a gap that was possibly HLA-related.

The CDR3 has 14 residues. Germline V gene sequence: CDR1 SGHTA, CDR2 FQGNSA. Deletions cut 3 bases from V and 4 bases from J, with 12 bases between. The V call is TRBV7-2, the J call TRBJ1-2; D is uncertain. Here the sequenced sample was CD4+ T cells sorted from blood, taken at week 24, from a patient treated with tofacitinib. The receptor comes from a human donor with alopecia areata. CDR3 sequence: CASSFPGFGYGYTF. In DNA form, the CDR3 reads TGTGCCAGCAGCTTCCCCGGGTTTGGCTATGGCTACACCTTC.